These T cell receptor beta chains were read from a single sample in a study of beta chain features in type 1 diabetes. TCRdb's table, derived via immunoSEQ multiplex PCR, lists solely in-frame clones and lacks some. This sample carries hundreds of thousands of clones, 15% of them seen once, and the ten largest clones take 0.015% to 0.017%. The sequenced sample consisted of naive CD4+ T cells from blood. The receptors come from a man between 18 and 29 years old with type 1 diabetes. Each CDR3 is given with its conserved first and last residue. A D gene is named only where the DNA matches it firmly. Where a row states a size, it is once, few, many or the class of an expanded clone; other rows omit it.

abundance | j_gene | d_gene | v_gene | CDR3aa | CDR3nt
few | TRBJ2-7 | . | TRBV5-1 | CASSLGREQYF | TGCGCCAGCAGCTTGGGGAGGGAGCAGTACTTC
. | TRBJ2-1 | TRBD1 | TRBV2 | CASSDDRGHEQFF | TGTGCCAGCAGTGATGACAGGGGGCATGAGCAGTTCTTC
few | TRBJ2-3 | TRBD1 | TRBV2 | CASSSRDRGFSTQYF | TGTGCCAGCAGCTCCCGGGACAGAGGTTTTAGTACGCAGTATTTT
. | TRBJ1-4 | TRBD1 | TRBV28 | CASRGQTNEKLFF | TGTGCCAGCAGGGGACAGACGAATGAAAAACTGTTTTTT
. | TRBJ1-2 | . | TRBV6-1 | CASSESRPGYTF | TGTGCCAGCAGTGAATCGAGGCCTGGCTACACCTTC
. | TRBJ2-1 | TRBD2 | TRBV11-2 | CASSLSGVSYNEQFF | TGTGCCAGCAGCCTTAGCGGGGTCTCCTACAATGAGCAGTTCTTC
. | TRBJ1-2 | TRBD1 | TRBV12-5 | CASAQDRFYGYTF | TGTGCTAGTGCCCAGGACAGGTTTTATGGCTACACCTTC
few | TRBJ1-2 | . | TRBV18 | CASSPTAGDSHYGYTF | TGTGCCAGCTCACCGACCGCGGGGGATTCCCACTATGGCTACACCTTC
. | TRBJ2-7 | . | TRBV28 | CASSFSYEQYF | TGTGCCAGCAGTTTCTCCTACGAGCAGTACTTC
. | TRBJ2-3 | TRBD1 | TRBV11-2 | CASSLGRTGTDTQYF | TGTGCCAGCAGCTTAGGAAGGACAGGAACAGATACGCAGTATTTT
few | TRBJ1-2 | . | TRBV7-2 | CASSLEFRASREGYTF | TGTGCCAGCAGCTTAGAGTTTCGGGCCTCCAGGGAAGGCTACACCTTC
few | TRBJ1-2 | TRBD1 | TRBV11-2 | CASSFSTPSDRGANYGYTF | TGTGCCAGCAGCTTTAGTACCCCCAGCGACAGGGGAGCTAACTATGGCTACACCTTC
. | TRBJ1-6 | . | TRBV9 | CASSVGAGAWNSPLHF | TGTGCCAGCAGCGTAGGGGCAGGGGCTTGGAATTCACCCCTCCACTTT
. | TRBJ2-2 | . | TRBV7-2 | CASSRYSGELFF | TGTGCCAGCAGCCGCTATTCGGGGGAGCTGTTTTTT
few | TRBJ2-7 | . | TRBV7-2 | CASSLVDRRYEQYF | TGTGCCAGCAGCTTAGTTGACAGGCGCTACGAGCAGTACTTC
. | TRBJ2-1 | TRBD1 | TRBV7-9 | CASSIRQGARDNEQFF | TGTGCCAGCAGCATCAGACAGGGGGCGCGGGACAATGAGCAGTTCTTC
. | TRBJ2-7 | TRBD2 | TRBV6-5 | CASSRSGGLYEQYF | TGTGCCAGCAGCCGGAGCGGGGGACTCTACGAGCAGTACTTC
few | TRBJ1-5 | TRBD1 | TRBV19 | CASTDGQGHQPQHF | TGTGCCAGTACCGATGGACAGGGTCATCAGCCCCAGCATTTT
. | TRBJ2-3 | TRBD2 | TRBV5-1 | CASRFRLAGGPEDTQYF | TGCGCCAGCAGGTTCAGACTAGCGGGAGGGCCCGAAGATACGCAGTATTTT
once | TRBJ2-7 | . | TRBV20-1 | CSANYEQYF | TGCAGTGCTAACTACGAGCAGTACTTC
. | TRBJ1-1 | TRBD1 | TRBV9 | CASSDDRGGNTEAFF | TGTGCCAGCAGCGACGACAGGGGGGGGAACACTGAAGCTTTCTTT
few | TRBJ2-5 | TRBD1 | TRBV4-2 | CASSQDDRGRETQYF | TGTGCCAGCAGCCAAGACGACAGGGGAAGGGAGACCCAGTACTTC
. | TRBJ1-6 | . | TRBV11-2 | CASSIRQQNSPLHF | TGTGCCAGCAGCATAAGACAGCAGAATTCACCCCTCCACTTT
. | TRBJ2-7 | TRBD2 | TRBV5-1 | CASSPGGHPGEQYF | TGCGCCAGCAGCCCGGGGGGGCACCCGGGCGAGCAGTACTTC
few | TRBJ2-3 | . | TRBV5-4 | CASSFQAGTDTQYF | TGTGCCAGCAGTTTCCAGGCCGGCACAGATACGCAGTATTTT
. | TRBJ2-7 | . | TRBV13 | CASSLRYRDTYEQYF | TGTGCCAGCAGCTTAAGATACCGGGATACCTACGAGCAGTACTTC
. | TRBJ2-5 | TRBD2 | TRBV10-1 | CASSESRGAQYF | TGCGCCAGCAGTGAGTCCCGGGGGGCCCAGTACTTC
. | TRBJ2-7 | TRBD1 | TRBV18 | CASSPTGDSSYEQYF | TGTGCCAGCTCACCAACCGGGGACAGCTCCTACGAGCAGTACTTC
few | TRBJ1-5 | TRBD1 | TRBV28 | CASSPGQGGPQHF | TGTGCCAGCAGCCCGGGACAGGGGGGGCCCCAGCATTTT